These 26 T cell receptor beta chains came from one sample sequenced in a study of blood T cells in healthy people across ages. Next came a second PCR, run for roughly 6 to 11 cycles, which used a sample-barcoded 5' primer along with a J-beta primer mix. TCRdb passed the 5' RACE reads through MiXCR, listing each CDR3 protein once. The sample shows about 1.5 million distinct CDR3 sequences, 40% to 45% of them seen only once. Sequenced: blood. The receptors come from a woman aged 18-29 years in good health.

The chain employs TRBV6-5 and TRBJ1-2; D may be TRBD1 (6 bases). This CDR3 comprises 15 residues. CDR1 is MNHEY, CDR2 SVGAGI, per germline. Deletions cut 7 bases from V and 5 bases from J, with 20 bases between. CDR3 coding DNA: TGTGCCAGCACCAAAGCGGCAGGGGAGCTTTATGGCTACACCTTC. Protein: CASTKAAGELYGYTF.

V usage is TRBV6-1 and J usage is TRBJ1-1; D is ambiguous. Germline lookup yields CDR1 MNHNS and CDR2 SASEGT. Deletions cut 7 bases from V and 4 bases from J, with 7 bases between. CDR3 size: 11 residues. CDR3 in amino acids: CASNFPTEAFF. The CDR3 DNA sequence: TGTGCCAGCAATTTTCCCACTGAAGCTTTCTTT.

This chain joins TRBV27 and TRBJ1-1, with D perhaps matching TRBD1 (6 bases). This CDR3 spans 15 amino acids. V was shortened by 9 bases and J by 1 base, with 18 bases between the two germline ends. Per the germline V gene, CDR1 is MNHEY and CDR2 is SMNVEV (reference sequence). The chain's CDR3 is CASAYRVLPNTEAFF. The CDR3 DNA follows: TGTGCCAGTGCCTACAGGGTCCTCCCGAACACTGAAGCTTTCTTT.

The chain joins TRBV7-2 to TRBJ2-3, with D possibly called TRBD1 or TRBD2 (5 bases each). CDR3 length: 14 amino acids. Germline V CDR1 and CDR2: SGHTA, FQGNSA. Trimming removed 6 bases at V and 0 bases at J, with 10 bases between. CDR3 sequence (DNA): TGTGCCAGCAGGCGAAGGGACAGCACAGATACGCAGTATTTT. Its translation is CASRRRDSTDTQYF.

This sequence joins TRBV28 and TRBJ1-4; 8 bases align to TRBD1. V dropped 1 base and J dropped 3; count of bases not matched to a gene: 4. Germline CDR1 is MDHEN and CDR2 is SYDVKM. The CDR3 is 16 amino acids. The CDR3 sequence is CASSLSGGDANEKLFF. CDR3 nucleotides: TGTGCCAGCAGTTTATCAGGGGGCGATGCTAATGAAAAACTGTTTTTT.

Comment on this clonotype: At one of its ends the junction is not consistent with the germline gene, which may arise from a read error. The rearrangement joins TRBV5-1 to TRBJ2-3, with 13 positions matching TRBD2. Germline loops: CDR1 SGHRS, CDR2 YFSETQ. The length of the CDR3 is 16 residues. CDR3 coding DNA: TGCGCCAACAGCTCGGGACTAGCGGGGCGCACAGATACGCAGTATTTT. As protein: CANSSGLAGRTDTQYF.

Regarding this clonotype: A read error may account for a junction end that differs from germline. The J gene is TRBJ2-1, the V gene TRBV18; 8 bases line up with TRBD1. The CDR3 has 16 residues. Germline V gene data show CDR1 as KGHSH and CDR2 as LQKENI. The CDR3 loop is CAGSQGGQAIYNERFF. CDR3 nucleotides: TGTGCCGGCTCACAGGGGGGACAGGCGATATACAATGAGCGGTTCTTC.

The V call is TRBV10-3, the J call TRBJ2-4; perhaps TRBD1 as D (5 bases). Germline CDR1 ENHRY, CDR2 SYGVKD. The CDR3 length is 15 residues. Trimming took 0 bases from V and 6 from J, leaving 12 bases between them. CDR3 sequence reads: CAISESTTGGNIQYF. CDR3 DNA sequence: TGTGCCATCAGTGAGTCGACAACAGGTGGAAACATTCAGTACTTC.

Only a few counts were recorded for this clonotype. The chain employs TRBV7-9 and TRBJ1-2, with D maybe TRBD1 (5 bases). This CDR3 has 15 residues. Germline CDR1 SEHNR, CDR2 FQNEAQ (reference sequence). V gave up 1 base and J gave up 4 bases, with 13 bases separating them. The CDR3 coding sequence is TGTGCCAGCAGCTTAGATTCAGGGTCCGGCTATGGCTACACCTTC. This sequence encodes CASSLDSGSGYGYTF.

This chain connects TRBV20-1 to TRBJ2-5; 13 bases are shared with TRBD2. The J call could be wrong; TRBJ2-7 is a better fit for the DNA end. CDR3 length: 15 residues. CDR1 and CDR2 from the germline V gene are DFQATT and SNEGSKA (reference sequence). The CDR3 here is CSTPDTSGGGYEQYF. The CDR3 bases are TGCAGTACTCCAGACACTAGCGGGGGGGGATACGAGCAGTACTTC.

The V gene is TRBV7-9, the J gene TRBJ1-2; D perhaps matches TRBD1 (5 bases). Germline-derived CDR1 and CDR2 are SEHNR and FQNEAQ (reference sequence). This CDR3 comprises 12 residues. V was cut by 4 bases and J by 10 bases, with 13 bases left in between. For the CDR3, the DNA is TGTGCCAGCAGCTCAGGGATTAACGCCTACACCTTC. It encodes CASSSGINAYTF.

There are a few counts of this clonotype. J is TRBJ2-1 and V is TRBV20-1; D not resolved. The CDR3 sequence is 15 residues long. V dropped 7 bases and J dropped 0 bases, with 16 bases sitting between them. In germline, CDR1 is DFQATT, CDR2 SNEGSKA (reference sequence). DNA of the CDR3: TGCAGTGGACCCGACCGGAGATTCTCCTACAATGAGCAGTTCTTC. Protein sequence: CSGPDRRFSYNEQFF.

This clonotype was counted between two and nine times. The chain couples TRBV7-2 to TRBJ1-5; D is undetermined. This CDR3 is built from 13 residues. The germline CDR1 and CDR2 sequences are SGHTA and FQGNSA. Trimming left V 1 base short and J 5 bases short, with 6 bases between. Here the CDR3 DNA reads TGTGCCAGCAGCTTAGTTTGGGATCAGCCCCAGCATTTT. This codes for CASSLVWDQPQHF.

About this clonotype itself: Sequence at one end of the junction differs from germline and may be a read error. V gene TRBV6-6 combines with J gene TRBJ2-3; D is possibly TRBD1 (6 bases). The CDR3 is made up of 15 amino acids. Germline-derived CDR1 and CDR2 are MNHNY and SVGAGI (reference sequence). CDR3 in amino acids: CASSYLAGERDMQYF. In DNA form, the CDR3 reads TGTGCCAGCAGTTACTTGGCAGGGGAAAGGGATATGCAGTATTTT.

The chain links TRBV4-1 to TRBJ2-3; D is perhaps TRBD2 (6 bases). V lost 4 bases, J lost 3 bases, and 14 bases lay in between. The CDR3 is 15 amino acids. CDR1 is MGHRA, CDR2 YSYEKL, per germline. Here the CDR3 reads CASSRSGLNTDTQYF. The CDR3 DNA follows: TGCGCCAGCAGCCGGTCGGGACTGAATACAGATACGCAGTATTTT.

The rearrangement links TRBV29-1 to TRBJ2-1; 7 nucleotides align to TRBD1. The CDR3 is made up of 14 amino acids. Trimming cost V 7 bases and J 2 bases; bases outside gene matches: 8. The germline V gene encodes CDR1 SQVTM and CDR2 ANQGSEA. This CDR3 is CSAADRAPYNEQFF. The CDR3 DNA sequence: TGCAGCGCAGCCGACAGGGCCCCCTACAATGAGCAGTTCTTC.

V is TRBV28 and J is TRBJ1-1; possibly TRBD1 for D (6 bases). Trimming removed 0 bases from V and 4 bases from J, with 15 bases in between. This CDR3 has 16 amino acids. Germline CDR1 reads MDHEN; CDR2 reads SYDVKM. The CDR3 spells CASSLWSRGQGTEAFF. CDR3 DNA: TGTGCCAGCAGTTTATGGAGTCGGGGGCAAGGCACTGAAGCTTTCTTT.

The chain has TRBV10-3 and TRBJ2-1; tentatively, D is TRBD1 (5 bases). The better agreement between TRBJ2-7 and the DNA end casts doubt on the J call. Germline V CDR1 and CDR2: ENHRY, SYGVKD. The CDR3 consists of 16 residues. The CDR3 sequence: CAISGQGESSYNEQYF. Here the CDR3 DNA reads TGTGCCATCAGTGGTCAAGGGGAAAGCTCCTACAATGAGCAGTACTTC.

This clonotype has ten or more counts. This CDR3 is CASSLGQTEQYF. The CDR3 DNA is TGTGCCAGCAGCTTAGGACAGACTGAGCAGTACTTC. The rearrangement links TRBV7-9 to TRBJ2-7; TRBD1 might be the D (5 bases). The V gene lost 1 base and the J gene lost 7 bases, with 8 bases spanning the gap. Germline assignment: CDR1 SEHNR and CDR2 FQNEAQ (reference sequence). This CDR3 has 12 amino acids.

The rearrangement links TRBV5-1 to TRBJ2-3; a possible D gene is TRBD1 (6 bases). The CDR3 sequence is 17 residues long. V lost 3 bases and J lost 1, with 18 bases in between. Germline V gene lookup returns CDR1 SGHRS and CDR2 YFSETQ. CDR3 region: CASSYSPLQGGTDTQYF. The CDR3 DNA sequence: TGCGCCAGCAGCTACTCCCCATTACAGGGCGGCACAGATACGCAGTATTTT.

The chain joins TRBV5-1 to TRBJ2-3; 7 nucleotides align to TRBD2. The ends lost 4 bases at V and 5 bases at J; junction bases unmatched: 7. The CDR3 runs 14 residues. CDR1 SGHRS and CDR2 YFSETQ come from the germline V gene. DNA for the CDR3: TGCGCCAGCAGCGCAAGCGGGAATGAAGATACGCAGTATTTT. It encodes CASSASGNEDTQYF.

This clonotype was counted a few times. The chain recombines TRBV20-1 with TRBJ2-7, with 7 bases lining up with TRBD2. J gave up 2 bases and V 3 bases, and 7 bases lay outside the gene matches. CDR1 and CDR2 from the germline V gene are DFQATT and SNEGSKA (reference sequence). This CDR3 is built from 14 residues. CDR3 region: CSARSLAAPYEQYF. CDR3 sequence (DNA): TGCAGTGCTAGGTCCCTAGCGGCCCCCTACGAGCAGTACTTC.

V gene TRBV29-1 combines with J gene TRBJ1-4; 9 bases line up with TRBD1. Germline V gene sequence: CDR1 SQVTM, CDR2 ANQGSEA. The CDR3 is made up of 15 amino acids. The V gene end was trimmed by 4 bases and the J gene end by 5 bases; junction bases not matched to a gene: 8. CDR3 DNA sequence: TGCAGCGTTGGCCTGACAGGGGGACGAAATGAAAAACTGTTTTTT. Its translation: CSVGLTGGRNEKLFF.

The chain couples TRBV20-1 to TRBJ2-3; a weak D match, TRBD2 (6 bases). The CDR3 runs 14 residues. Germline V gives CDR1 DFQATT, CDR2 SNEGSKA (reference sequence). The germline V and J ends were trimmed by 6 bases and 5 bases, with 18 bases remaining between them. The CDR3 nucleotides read TGCAGTGCCCTTTTGGGGAGGTTAGGAGATACGCAGTATTTT. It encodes CSALLGRLGDTQYF.

This CDR3 reads CASSIRQSDRPQHF. The CDR3 DNA reads as TGCGCCAGCAGCATTCGACAATCTGATCGGCCCCAGCATTTT. The rearrangement uses TRBV4-1 and TRBJ1-5; no clear D. Trimming left V 5 bases short and J 9 bases short, with 17 bases between. In germline, CDR1 is MGHRA, CDR2 YSYEKL. The CDR3 totals 14 residues.

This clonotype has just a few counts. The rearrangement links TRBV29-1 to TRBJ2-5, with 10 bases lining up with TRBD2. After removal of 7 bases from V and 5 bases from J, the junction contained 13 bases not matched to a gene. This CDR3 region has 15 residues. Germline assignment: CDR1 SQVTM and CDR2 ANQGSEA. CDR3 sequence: CSGGLAEAAMETQYF. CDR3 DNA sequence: TGCAGCGGTGGACTAGCGGAGGCCGCGATGGAGACCCAGTACTTC.